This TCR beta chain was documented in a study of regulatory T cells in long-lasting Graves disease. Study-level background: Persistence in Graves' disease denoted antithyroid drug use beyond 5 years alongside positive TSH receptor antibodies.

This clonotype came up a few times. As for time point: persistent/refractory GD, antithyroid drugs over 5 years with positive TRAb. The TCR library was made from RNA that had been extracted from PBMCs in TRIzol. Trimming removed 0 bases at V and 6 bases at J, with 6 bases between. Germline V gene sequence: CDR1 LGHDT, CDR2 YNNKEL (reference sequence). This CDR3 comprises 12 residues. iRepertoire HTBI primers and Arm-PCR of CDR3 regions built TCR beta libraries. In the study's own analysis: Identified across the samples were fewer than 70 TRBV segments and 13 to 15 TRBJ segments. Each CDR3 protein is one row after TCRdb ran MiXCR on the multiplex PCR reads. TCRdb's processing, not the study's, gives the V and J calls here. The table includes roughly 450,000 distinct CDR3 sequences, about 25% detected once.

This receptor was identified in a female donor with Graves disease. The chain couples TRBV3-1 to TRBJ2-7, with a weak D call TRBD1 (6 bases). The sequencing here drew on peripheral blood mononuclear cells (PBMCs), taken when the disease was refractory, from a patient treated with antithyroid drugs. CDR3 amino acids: CASSQEDSEQYF. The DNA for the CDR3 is TGTGCCAGCAGCCAAGAGGACAGCGAGCAGTACTTC.